The present TCR beta chain was sequenced within a study of memory CD4+ T cells and cytomegalovirus serostatus. Study at large: Of the healthy Belgian adults, nine or ten were CMV seropositive and 20 to 30 seronegative.

The study, taken as a whole, reports: Each of approximately 73 CMV-associated TCRbeta sequences occurred in one to five individuals.

Repertoires were generated with immunoSEQ multiplex PCR, while TCRdb's copy carries only in-frame clones and drops some. The repertoire consists of about 52,000 clones, with around 88% occurring once and the leading ten covering roughly 2%. The sort gate was single viable CD3+CD4+CD8-CD45RO+ cells for memory CD4+ T cells. Germline V lookup: CDR1 LGHNA, CDR2 YNFKEQ. This CDR3 is 17 amino acids long. V shed 4 bases and J 7 bases; nucleotides not matched to a gene: 9. This clone was found a few times. Its target is not known. This receptor was taken from an adult in good health and CMV-seropositive. The sample comprised memory CD4+ T cells from blood. V usage is TRBV4-2 and J usage is TRBJ2-2, with 13 bases fitting TRBD2. The CDR3 nucleotides are TGTGCCAGCAGCCCAGCGACTAGCGGGGGGCGAGGCGGGGAGCTGTTTTTT. As protein: CASSPATSGGRGGELFF.